The clone carrying this T cell receptor (beta chain) was picked up many times. What it binds is unknown. The entry originates in a study of neurological immune-mediated disorders. This CDR3 spans 15 amino acids. V trimming: 2 bases; J trimming: 5 bases; junction bases outside the gene matches: 2. Germline-derived CDR1 and CDR2 are DFQATT and SNEGSKA (reference sequence). The team produced cDNA through 5'RACE using 10-nucleotide random UMIs. Every sequencing run gave over 200 million TCR-beta sequences, taken from 15-18 subjects. TCRdb independently ran MiXCR on the 5' RACE reads; one entry per CDR3 protein. The table has some 15,000 distinct CDR3 sequences, 7% seen once; the top ten hold roughly 24%. Each sorted-subset library came from 750,000 to 1,000,000 CD4+ or CD8+ T cells. Notes on the study in general: The absence of any CDR3 amino acid sequence shared by expanded clones across subjects suggests that repertoires were private in all groups.

What was sequenced was CD8+ T cells from blood. This chain joins TRBV20-1 and TRBJ1-6, with TRBD1 matching over 11 bases. The sequence came from a woman in her 40s in good health. CDR3 coding DNA: TGCAGTGCTAGAAGGGGACAGGGGGATAATTCACCCCTCCACTTT. This codes for CSARRGQGDNSPLHF.